This entry lists 15 T cell receptor beta chains sequenced from one sample in a study of T cell changes during pregnancy in multiple sclerosis. The method was immunoSEQ multiplex PCR; TCRdb's version includes in-frame clones alone and lacks a portion of them. In the table there are tens of thousands of clones, 80% to 95% of which are singletons. The sample in question was CD8+ T cells from peripheral blood mononuclear cells, obtained in the third trimester of pregnancy. Receptor source: a female donor with multiple sclerosis, enrolled in a pregnancy study.

The CDR3 protein is CASSSSEQQGLEQYF. The CDR3, as DNA: TGTGCCAGCAGCTCCAGCGAACAACAGGGGCTCGAGCAGTACTTC. The rearrangement joins TRBV7-6 to TRBJ2-7; 7 bases agree with TRBD1. Per germline, CDR1 SGHVS and CDR2 FNYEAQ. The CDR3 is 15 residues long. V dropped 4 bases and J dropped 6; count of bases not matched to a gene: 12. Full variable domain (missing parts from reference TRBV7-6 and TRBJ2-7): GAGVSQSPRYKVTKRGQDVALRCDPISGHVSLYWYRQALGQGPEFLTYFNYEAQQDKSGLPNDRFSAERPEGSISTLTIQRTEQRDSAMYRCASSSSEQQGLEQYFGPGTRLTVT.

The chain is built from TRBV5-4 and TRBJ2-7; 7 nucleotides align to TRBD2. The germline gives CDR1 SGHNT, CDR2 YYREEE (reference sequence). The CDR3 runs 14 residues. The V gene end was trimmed by 3 bases and the J gene end by 6 bases; junction bases not matched to a gene: 9. The CDR3 sequence is CASSYSGNLLEQYF. The CDR3 DNA reads TGTGCCAGCAGCTACAGCGGGAACCTGCTCGAGCAGTACTTC.

CDR3 amino acids: CAIGGIWDGSPHTDTQYF. The CDR3 region has the DNA TGTGCCATCGGGGGAATTTGGGACGGGAGCCCCCACACAGATACGCAGTATTTT. V is TRBV10-3 and J is TRBJ2-3; weak D call: TRBD2 (6 bases). The germline V and J ends were trimmed by 8 bases and 2 bases, with 26 bases remaining between them. The CDR3 length is 18 residues. Germline lookup yields CDR1 ENHRY and CDR2 SYGVKD.

This chain uses TRBV5-1 with TRBJ2-7, with 7 positions matching TRBD1. J gave up 2 bases and V 4 bases, and 6 bases lay outside the gene matches. The germline V gene has CDR1 SGHRS and CDR2 YFSETQ. The CDR3 loop spans 14 amino acids. CDR3 DNA sequence: TGCGCCAGCAGCCAATCGACAGGGCCCTACGAGCAGTACTTC. Translation: CASSQSTGPYEQYF.

The chain couples TRBV7-3 to TRBJ2-3; 7 positions agree with TRBD2. The V segment lost 2 bases and the J segment 4 bases; nucleotides outside the gene matches: 9. This CDR3 region has 16 residues. In germline, CDR1 is SGHTA, CDR2 FQGTGA. In DNA, the CDR3 is TGTGCCAGCAGCTTATCGGGCGGGAGTAGGTCAGATACGCAGTATTTT. Translated, it gives CASSLSGGSRSDTQYF.

The chain joins TRBV2 to TRBJ2-3; 7 bases line up with TRBD2. With V trimmed by 8 bases and J by 6 bases, 14 bases remained unmatched. CDR3 length: 15 amino acids. Per the germline V gene, CDR1 is SNHLY and CDR2 is FYNNEI. The CDR3 reads CASVKAGTAWDTQYF. As DNA, the CDR3 is TGTGCCAGCGTAAAAGCGGGGACCGCCTGGGATACGCAGTATTTT. The full variable domain, rest sourced from reference TRBV2 and TRBJ2-3, is EPEVTQTPSHQVTQMGQEVILRCVPISNHLYFYWYRQILGQKVEFLVSFYNNEISEKSEIFDDQFSVERPDGSNFTLKIRSTKLEDSAMYFCASVKAGTAWDTQYFGPGTRLTVL.

Written as DNA, the CDR3 is TGTGCCAGCCCCGGGGGGGGCGGCACTGAAGCTTTCTTT. Translated: CASPGGGGTEAFF. The chain joins TRBV6-1 to TRBJ1-1; perhaps TRBD1 as D (6 bases). V shed 8 bases and J shed 4 bases, with 14 bases lying between them. This CDR3 has 13 amino acids. The V gene's germline CDR1 is MNHNS and CDR2 SASEGT.

The chain combines TRBV5-4 with TRBJ2-7; D is unresolved. The CDR3 contains 15 residues. Germline assignment: CDR1 SGHNT and CDR2 YYREEE (reference sequence). The germline V and J ends were trimmed by 4 bases and 5 bases, with 19 bases remaining between them. This CDR3 reads CASSASPASFHEQYF. CDR3 in DNA: TGTGCCAGCAGCGCCTCTCCCGCTAGTTTCCACGAGCAGTACTTC.

The V call is TRBV19, the J call TRBJ2-7; D may be TRBD2 (6 bases). Germline CDR1 is LNHDA and CDR2 is SQIVND (reference sequence). CDR3 length: 14 residues. Trimming stripped 2 bases from V and 1 base from J, with 9 bases between. The chain's CDR3 is CASSIMGTSYEQYF. The CDR3 DNA sequence: TGTGCCAGTAGTATAATGGGGACTTCCTACGAGCAGTACTTC.

The chain links TRBV5-5 to TRBJ1-2, with 7 bases aligning to TRBD1. V dropped 3 bases and J dropped 5; count of bases not matched to a gene: 7. Germline-derived CDR1 and CDR2 are SGHKS and YYEKEE (reference sequence). The CDR3 has 14 amino acids. CDR3 sequence: CASSSGTVLYGYTF. For the CDR3, the DNA is TGTGCCAGCAGCTCCGGGACAGTCCTATATGGCTACACCTTC.

The chain uses TRBV5-1 and TRBJ1-1, with a weak D call TRBD1 (6 bases). CDR1 is SGHRS, CDR2 YFSETQ, per germline. Trimming removed 1 base at V and 4 bases at J, with 23 bases between. The CDR3 contains 18 residues. CDR3 nucleotides: TGCGCCAGCAGCTTGCCTCGAGGGGGGGATCAGGGACTCACTGAAGCTTTCTTT. Translation gives CASSLPRGGDQGLTEAFF.

The chain is built from TRBV7-9 and TRBJ2-1; D uncertain. CDR1 is SEHNR, CDR2 FQNEAQ, per germline (reference sequence). CDR3 length: 12 amino acids. V lost 1 base to trimming and J lost 8 bases, with 6 bases between them. In DNA form, the CDR3 reads TGTGCCAGCAGCTTAGAACAGTATGAGCAGTTCTTC. Amino acid sequence: CASSLEQYEQFF. Together with reference TRBV7-9 and TRBJ2-1, the CDR3 gives the full variable domain: DTGVSQNPRHKITKRGQNVTFRCDPISEHNRLYWYRQTLGQGPEFLTYFQNEAQLEKSRLLSDRFSAERPKGSFSTLEIQRTEQGDSAMYLCASSLEQYEQFFGPGTRLTVL.

This sequence joins TRBV4-2 and TRBJ2-7, with 7 bases identical to TRBD2. The germline V gene encodes CDR1 LGHNA and CDR2 YNFKEQ. After removal of 0 bases from V and 3 bases from J, the junction contained 2 bases not matched to a gene. This CDR3 has 14 amino acids. The CDR3 coding sequence is TGTGCCAGCAGCCAAGATGGGGAGGGCTACGAGCAGTACTTC. Its translation: CASSQDGEGYEQYF.

This chain uses TRBV2 with TRBJ1-1; 7 nucleotides align to TRBD1. Trimming removed 3 bases from V and 6 bases from J; junction bases left unmatched: 22. CDR1 is SNHLY and CDR2 is FYNNEI in the germline V gene. The CDR3 totals 19 residues. The CDR3 nucleotides read TGTGCCAGCAGTGATTTATCCCTCCGGGACAGCAAAGATAACTCTGAAGCTTTCTTT. Translation gives CASSDLSLRDSKDNSEAFF.

The chain combines TRBV2 with TRBJ1-6; 8 nucleotides agree with TRBD1. The CDR3 has 16 residues. Looked up from germline, CDR1 is SNHLY and CDR2 is FYNNEI. Trimming cost V 3 bases and J 10 bases; bases outside gene matches: 11. DNA of the CDR3: TGTGCCAGCAGTGAGGCGGTGGACAGGGTAAGGTCACCCCTCCACTTT. This translates into CASSEAVDRVRSPLHF.